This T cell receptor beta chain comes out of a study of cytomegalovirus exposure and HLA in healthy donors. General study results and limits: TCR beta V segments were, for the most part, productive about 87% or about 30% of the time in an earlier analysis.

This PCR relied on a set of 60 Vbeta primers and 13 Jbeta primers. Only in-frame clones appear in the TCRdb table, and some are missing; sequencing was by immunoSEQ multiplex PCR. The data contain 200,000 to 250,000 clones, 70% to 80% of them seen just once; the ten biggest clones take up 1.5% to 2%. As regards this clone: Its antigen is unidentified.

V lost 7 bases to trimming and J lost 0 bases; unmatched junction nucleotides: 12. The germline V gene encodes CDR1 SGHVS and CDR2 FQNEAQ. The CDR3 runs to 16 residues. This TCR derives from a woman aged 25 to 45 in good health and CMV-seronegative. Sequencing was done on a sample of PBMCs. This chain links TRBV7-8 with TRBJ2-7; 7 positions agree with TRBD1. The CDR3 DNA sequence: TGTGCCAGCAACTCAATTCCGGACAGGATCTCCTACGAGCAGTACTTC. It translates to CASNSIPDRISYEQYF.